A selection of T cell receptor beta chains follows, all from one sample in a study of blood T cell repertoires in COVID-19. Assay used: immunoSEQ multiplex PCR; TCRdb lists only in-frame clones, some missing. The data show 50,000 to 80,000 clones, 85% to 90% seen once. Input material: peripheral blood. These receptors all come from a man aged 55 to 69 with acute or convalescent COVID-19. CDR3s include the opening cysteine and the closing phenylalanine or tryptophan. Fields, in order: V gene, J gene, clone size, D gene, CDR3 protein, CDR3 DNA. The D gene is left open where the match is weak. Expanded clones get a size class; other rows say once, few or many, or leave the size out.

>TRBV24-1|TRBJ2-3|.|.
CATSDSHTDTQYF
TGTGCCACCAGTGATTCCCATACAGATACGCAGTATTTT
>TRBV5-6|TRBJ1-6|.|TRBD1
CASSPGQNNSPLHF
TGTGCCAGCAGTCCGGGACAGAATAATTCACCCCTCCACTTT
>TRBV5-1|TRBJ1-2|.|.
CASSPRTDYYGYTF
TGCGCCAGCAGCCCGAGGACAGATTACTATGGCTACACCTTC
>TRBV2|TRBJ1-1|.|.
CASSEQIEAFF
TGTGCCAGCAGTGAACAGATCGAAGCTTTCTTT
>TRBV24-1|TRBJ2-5|.|.
CATSDSTVWTQYF
TGTGCCACCAGTGATAGCACCGTGTGGACCCAGTACTTC
>TRBV7-9|TRBJ1-2|.|.
CASSPKETGNYGYTF
TGTGCCAGCAGCCCAAAAGAAACAGGGAACTATGGCTACACCTTC
>TRBV7-7|TRBJ1-1|.|TRBD1
CASSLAEGRGRGSGTEAFF
TGTGCTAGCAGCTTAGCGGAGGGCAGGGGGCGCGGTTCGGGAACTGAAGCTTTCTTT
>TRBV11-2|TRBJ2-5|.|.
CASSYRDTRETQYF
TGTGCCAGCAGCTACAGGGACACAAGGGAGACCCAGTACTTC
>TRBV6-6|TRBJ2-3|.|.
CASSPDILVGADTQYF
TGTGCCAGCAGTCCCGACATACTAGTTGGGGCAGATACGCAGTATTTT
>TRBV19|TRBJ1-3|.|.
CASSMGWTPGNTIYF
TGTGCCAGTAGTATGGGTTGGACTCCTGGAAACACCATATATTTT
>TRBV6-5|TRBJ1-2|.|.
CASTVRVNYGYTF
TGTGCCAGCACTGTGAGGGTGAACTATGGCTACACCTTC
>TRBV2|TRBJ1-2|once|.
CASSEAHGGGYTF
TGTGCCAGCAGTGAAGCGCACGGGGGTGGCTACACCTTC
>TRBV6-6|TRBJ1-5|.|.
CASGGVQPQHF
TGTGCCTCCGGGGGGGTTCAGCCCCAGCATTTT
>TRBV7-9|TRBJ2-7|.|.
CASSLGGGGLLF
TGTGCCAGCAGCTTAGGGGGCGGCGGTCTTCTCTTC
>TRBV5-1|TRBJ2-4|.|.
CASSSLAENTQYF
TGCGCCAGCAGCTCGTTAGCAGAAAACACTCAGTACTTC
>TRBV19|TRBJ1-2|once|.
CATLTGNYGYTF
TGTGCCACTCTAACAGGGAACTATGGCTACACCTTC
>TRBV24-1|TRBJ2-3|.|.
CATSDQTHFYTDTQYF
TGTGCCACCAGTGACCAGACACATTTCTACACAGATACGCAGTATTTT
>TRBV2|TRBJ1-1|.|TRBD1
CASSSDRGTARNTEAFF
TGTGCCAGCAGTTCGGACAGGGGGACGGCAAGGAACACTGAAGCTTTCTTT
>TRBV5-1|TRBJ1-6|.|.
CASSLEENSPLHF
TGCGCCAGCAGCTTGGAGGAGAATTCACCCCTCCACTTT
>TRBV7-6|TRBJ1-5|.|.
CASSFLPIGNQPQHF
TGTGCCAGCAGCTTTCTCCCGATCGGGAATCAGCCCCAGCATTTT
>TRBV6-6|TRBJ2-7|.|TRBD1
CASSSQGASYEQYF
TGTGCCAGCAGTTCACAGGGGGCATCCTACGAGCAGTACTTC
>TRBV27|TRBJ2-7|.|.
CASTGTNTYEQYF
TGTGCCAGCACAGGGACAAATACCTACGAGCAGTACTTC
>TRBV7-8|TRBJ2-7|.|TRBD1
CASSFRTGAYEQYF
TGTGCCAGCAGCTTTCGGACAGGAGCCTACGAGCAGTACTTC
>TRBV15|TRBJ2-3|.|.
CATSRAITDTQYF
TGTGCCACCAGCAGGGCCATCACAGATACGCAGTATTTT
>TRBV27|TRBJ1-2|.|TRBD1
CASSSDRGPYGYTF
TGTGCCAGCAGTTCGGACAGGGGGCCCTATGGCTACACCTTC
>TRBV19|TRBJ1-3|few|TRBD1
CASRSAGGRAGNTIYF
TGTGCCAGTAGATCCGCAGGGGGCCGGGCTGGAAACACCATATATTTT
>TRBV3-1/TRBV3-2|TRBJ2-7|.|.
CASSQVHYEQYF
TGTGCCAGCAGCCAAGTTCACTACGAGCAGTACTTC
>TRBV7-6|TRBJ1-3|.|.
CASSSTWEAGNTIYF
TGTGCCAGCAGCTCTACGTGGGAGGCTGGAAACACCATATATTTT
>TRBV9|TRBJ2-7|once|TRBD1
CASSVAGTDEQYF
TGTGCCAGCAGCGTAGCTGGGACAGACGAGCAGTACTTC
>TRBV27|TRBJ2-5|.|.
CASSWGQHQETQYF
TGTGCCAGCAGTTGGGGGCAGCACCAAGAGACCCAGTACTTC
>TRBV5-1|TRBJ2-7|.|TRBD2
CASSLVGAGSSYEQYF
TGCGCCAGCAGCTTGGTCGGAGCGGGGAGTTCCTACGAGCAGTACTTC
>TRBV27|TRBJ2-3|.|.
CASSLVRGWIDTQYF
TGTGCCAGCAGTTTAGTGAGGGGGTGGATAGATACGCAGTATTTT
>TRBV5-1|TRBJ2-2|.|.
CASSLNIGGQGGELFF
TGCGCCAGCAGCTTGAATATCGGGGGTCAAGGCGGGGAGCTGTTTTTT
>TRBV6-5|TRBJ2-7|few|.
CASSATQSSYEQYF
TGTGCCAGCAGCGCTACACAGAGCTCCTACGAGCAGTACTTC
>TRBV13|TRBJ1-1|.|.
CASSPAGGSNFPEAFF
TGTGCCAGCAGCCCAGCGGGGGGTAGTAATTTTCCTGAAGCTTTCTTT
>TRBV3-1/TRBV3-2|TRBJ2-2|few|.
CASSQDIGELFF
TGTGCCAGCAGCCAAGATATCGGGGAGCTGTTTTTT
>TRBV2|TRBJ1-2|.|.
CASSVWMNREYGYTF
TGTGCCAGCAGTGTGTGGATGAACAGGGAATATGGCTACACCTTC
>TRBV25-1|TRBJ1-4|few|TRBD1
CASSVTGVNEKLFF
TGTGCCAGCAGTGTGACAGGGGTAAATGAAAAACTGTTTTTT
>TRBV19|TRBJ2-7|.|TRBD1
CASTRDRSSYEQYF
TGTGCCAGTACCCGGGACAGGAGCTCCTACGAGCAGTACTTC
>TRBV27|TRBJ2-7|.|TRBD1
CASSELGQRLIEQYF
TGTGCCAGCAGTGAGTTGGGACAGCGCCTCATCGAGCAGTACTTC
>TRBV10-3|TRBJ2-2|.|.
CAISGQGRTGELFF
TGTGCCATCAGTGGGCAGGGCCGCACCGGGGAGCTGTTTTTT
>TRBV6-5|TRBJ2-7|once|TRBD1
CASSYLGQGGEQYF
TGTGCCAGCAGTTACTTAGGACAGGGCGGGGAGCAGTACTTC
>TRBV2|TRBJ1-6|.|TRBD1
CASRSTGTGESPLHF
TGTGCCAGCAGGTCCACCGGGACAGGGGAATCACCCCTCCACTTT
>TRBV7-2|TRBJ1-6|.|TRBD1
CASSRDSNSPLHF
TGTGCCAGCAGCAGGGACAGTAATTCACCCCTCCACTTT
>TRBV19|TRBJ1-5|once|.
CASTRARGAGQPQHF
TGTGCCAGTACTCGGGCCCGGGGGGCGGGTCAGCCCCAGCATTTT
>TRBV21-1|TRBJ1-4|.|.
CASSNPGQDKLFF
TGTGCCAGCAGCAATCCGGGACAGGATAAACTGTTTTTT
>TRBV15|TRBJ1-2|.|.
CATSSHNYGYTF
TGTGCCACCAGCAGCCATAACTATGGCTACACCTTC
>TRBV19|TRBJ1-5|.|TRBD1
CASSIGQGLGAQHF
TGTGCCAGTAGTATAGGACAGGGTCTGGGGGCCCAGCATTTT
>TRBV24-1|TRBJ2-1|.|TRBD1
CATSEGTGYNEQFF
TGTGCCACCAGTGAGGGGACAGGGTACAATGAGCAGTTCTTC
>TRBV18|TRBJ1-1|once|.
CASSPSDTGAFF
TGTGCCAGCTCACCATCGGACACGGGAGCTTTCTTT